This T cell receptor beta chain was sequenced for a study of graft-versus-host responses after intestinal transplantation (TCRdb year 2021). Background on the whole study: Multivisceral, liver-intestinal, or isolated intestinal transplants were received by the recipients. Alloreactive clones were identified by sequencing pre-transplant mixed lymphocyte reaction products and comparing these products with unstimulated pre-transplant donor and recipient T cells. A peak of at least 4% donor T cells among recipient peripheral blood mononuclear cells was the definition used for donor T cell macrochimerism. All recipients received anti-thymocyte globulin induction followed by maintenance tacrolimus and steroids for around three years. Instead of going to the commercial service, samples from a few later patients were sequenced in-house on an Illumina MiSeq and processed with MiXCR. After intestinal transplantation, graft-versus-host and host-versus-graft alloreactive T cell clones were followed in the graft, circulation and bone marrow using bulk TCR-beta CDR3 sequencing. The cohort enrolled some 25 intestinal transplant recipients including one retransplant, and a few patients lacking pretransplant specimens were excluded. What the study reported, not specific to this receptor: GvH clones were detected in recipient bone marrow, and some of these GvH clones were observed earlier in ileal mucosa or blood, consistent with an intestinal mucosal origin. Peak levels of circulating GvH clones were associated with declines in HvG clones early after transplant. Conclusions were limited by the relatively low number and heterogeneity of intestinal transplant patients. In the allografts of patients with donor T cell macrochimerism, GvH to HvG T cell clonal ratios were high.

For CDR1 and CDR2, the germline V gene lists SGHRS and YFSETQ. The V and J ends are trimmed by 0 bases and 3 bases, leaving 18 bases between them. The CDR3 holds 18 amino acids from the cysteine to the phenylalanine. The read is trimmed to its CDR3 DNA, 54 bases read in frame from base 1. Blood samples were collected up to 4 times in the first month after transplant and then at least monthly when available. To prepare the library, the immunoSEQ multiplex PCR assay was applied. For most patients, high-throughput TCR-beta CDR3 sequencing of genomic DNA was performed by Adaptive Biotechnologies. As for how the authors treated the data: TCR sequencing data were retrieved from Adaptive's ImmunoSEQ software for 15 to 20 patients, whereas a few other patients were processed with MiXCR and VDJtools. CDR3 nucleotide sequences shared between donor and recipient were removed because the origin of such sequences could not be assigned. To count as alloreactive, a clone needed at least 2-fold expansion over unstimulated cells and a minimum CFSE-low frequency of 0.002% (template counts) or 0.001% (read counts). Clones detected in sequenced pre-transplant spleen, lymph node, or MLR CFSE-low populations of the donor or recipient were defined as mappable. Cumulative frequency of alloreactive clones was calculated as a percentage of all sequences weighted by copy number. TCRdb holds this immuneACCESS table with in-frame rearrangements only. Some clones are missing; in checked studies, unresolved V genes explain under half, and the rest has no known cause. D and trimming were read from the DNA, whereas the V and J calls and clone size are those reported in that table. The table for this sample lists about 97,000 clones; 90% of them were counted only once. In total, the top ten clones hold 15% to 20% of the sample.

On this clone itself: Its specific antigen is unknown. It has no much larger one-base neighbor in the sample; base qualities were not kept.

Recombination joined TRBV5-1 with TRBJ1-4, with no reliable assignment of the D segment. The source was PBMCs, collected 450 to 480 days after intestinal transplant. This clonotype was obtained from a human patient who received an intestinal transplant, so some T cells may come from the graft donor. The bases read TGCGCCAGCAGCTTGGGAGGCAGTTCGTCTACCTCTAATGAAAAACTGTTTTTT. Its amino acids are CASSLGGSSSTSNEKLFF. With all but the CDR3 taken from the reference TRBV5-1 and TRBJ1-4 genes, the full variable domain is: KAGVTQTPRYLIKTRGQQVTLSCSPISGHRSVSWYQQTPGQGLQFLFEYFSETQRNKGNFPGRFSGRQFSNSRSEMNVSTLELGDSALYLCASSLGGSSSTSNEKLFFGSGTQLSVL.